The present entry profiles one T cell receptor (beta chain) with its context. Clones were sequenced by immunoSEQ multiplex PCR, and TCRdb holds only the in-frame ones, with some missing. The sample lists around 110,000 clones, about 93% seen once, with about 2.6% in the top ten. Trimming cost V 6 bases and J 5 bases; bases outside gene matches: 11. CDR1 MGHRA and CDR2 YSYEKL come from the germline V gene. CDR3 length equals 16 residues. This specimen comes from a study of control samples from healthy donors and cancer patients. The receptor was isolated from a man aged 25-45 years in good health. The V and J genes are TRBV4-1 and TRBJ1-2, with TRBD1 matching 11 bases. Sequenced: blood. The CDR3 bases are TGCGCCAGCAGGTACAACCCGGGACAGGGGGTGTATGGCTACACCTTC. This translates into CASRYNPGQGVYGYTF.